The rows below give T cell receptor beta chains drawn from one sample of a study of shared clonotypes between healthy human individuals. Assay used: immunoSEQ multiplex PCR; TCRdb lists only in-frame clones, some missing. Here the sample spans about 510,000 clones, roughly 85% being singletons. Sequencing was done on a sample of PBMCs. Receptors originate from a woman aged 40 to 50 in good health. Some clones in this sample may be carry-over from other donors' samples. Each CDR3 is given with its conserved first and last residue. A D gene is named only where the DNA matches it firmly. Size values are once, few and many counts, or a class for expanded clones, and some rows have none.

cdr3_aa cdr3_nt v_call clone_size j_call d_call
CASSLGGGIPAQETQYF TGCGCCAGCAGCTTGGGGGGAGGAATACCAGCCCAAGAGACCCAGTACTTC TRBV5-1 . TRBJ2-5 .
CASSQWTVNQPQHF TGTGCCAGCAGTCAATGGACGGTCAATCAGCCCCAGCATTTT TRBV28 . TRBJ1-5 .
CAISESWGRGRASNQPQHF TGTGCCATCAGTGAGTCCTGGGGAAGAGGGAGGGCGAGCAATCAGCCCCAGCATTTT TRBV10-3 . TRBJ1-5 .
CASSLGRGRYYEQYF TGTGCCAGCAGCTTGGGAAGAGGTCGCTACTACGAGCAGTACTTC TRBV5-8 once TRBJ2-7 .
CASSPSGTGGVNQPQHF TGTGCCAGCAGTCCGTCCGGGACAGGGGGCGTCAATCAGCCCCAGCATTTT TRBV27 . TRBJ1-5 TRBD1
CASSPGTSGNTDTQYF TGTGCCAGCAGCCCCGGGACTAGCGGAAACACAGATACGCAGTATTTT TRBV5-4 once TRBJ2-3 TRBD2
CSVEEGTIKETQYF TGCAGCGTTGAAGAAGGGACAATCAAAGAGACCCAGTACTTC TRBV29-1 . TRBJ2-5 .
CASSYSRSGEQYF TGTGCCAGCAGTTACTCTCGATCAGGCGAGCAGTACTTC TRBV6-5 . TRBJ2-7 .
CASDCRWVRTSGRGYNEQFF TGTGCCAGCGATTGCAGGTGGGTCCGGACTAGCGGGAGGGGATACAATGAGCAGTTCTTC TRBV28 . TRBJ2-1 TRBD2
CASRISGGYNEQFF TGCGCCAGCAGAATTAGCGGGGGCTACAATGAGCAGTTCTTC TRBV5-1 . TRBJ2-1 TRBD2
CASSPARRLAGAQQYF TGTGCCAGCAGCCCCGCGCGCAGACTAGCGGGAGCCCAGCAGTATTTT TRBV5-6 . TRBJ2-3 TRBD2
CSVEVISGSTGYEQYF TGCAGCGTTGAAGTGATTAGCGGGAGTACTGGGTACGAGCAGTACTTC TRBV29-1 . TRBJ2-7 TRBD2
CASPEAGMNTEAFF TGTGCCAGCCCGGAGGCAGGGATGAACACTGAAGCTTTCTTT TRBV2 . TRBJ1-1 .
CASSQDGGNEQFF TGTGCCAGCAGCCAAGATGGGGGGAATGAGCAGTTCTTC TRBV4-2 . TRBJ2-1 .
CSVGSPGTGSEQYF TGCAGCGTTGGGAGTCCCGGGACAGGGAGCGAGCAGTACTTC TRBV29-1 few TRBJ2-7 TRBD1